This TCR beta chain was captured in a study of cytomegalovirus exposure and HLA in healthy donors. Turning to this clone: Its target is unknown.

The germline V and J ends were trimmed by 3 bases and 6 bases, with 6 bases remaining between them. The CDR3 contains 12 residues. In germline, CDR1 is LNHDA, CDR2 SQIVND (reference sequence). Findings and caveats of the study: Through in vitro validation, three CMV-associated chains were shown to be specific for CMV antigens. According to the study, 160 or so TCR beta chains were cytomegalovirus-associated. No immune exposure information besides CMV serostatus was available. Among CMV-associated TCR beta chains, most appeared HLA-restricted in a later analysis.

PCR was performed using 60 Vbeta and 13 Jbeta primers. Method: immunoSEQ multiplex PCR; TCRdb's copy keeps in-frame clones and lacks some. This sample contains around 100,000 clones. The sample was PBMCs. This chain links TRBV19 with TRBJ2-1; D remains unclear. The sequence came from a young woman in good health and CMV-seronegative. In nucleotides, the CDR3 is TGTGCCAGTAGTATGAGAGGCAATGAGCAGTTCTTC. Its protein product is CASSMRGNEQFF.